This T cell receptor (beta chain) was found in a study of blood T cell repertoires in COVID-19. Study-level information: PBMCs, B-cell-depleted T cells, or T cells were the source of the cDNA or gDNA that made up the material.

Those enrolled in Seattle joined during active infection and were followed longitudinally afterward. Only in-frame clones appear in the TCRdb table, and some are missing; sequencing was by immunoSEQ multiplex PCR. The sample yields about 210,000 clones, 80% to 85% seen once. Germline V CDR1 and CDR2: DFQATT, SNEGSKA (reference sequence). V lost 3 bases and J lost 4; bases outside the gene matches: 4. The CDR3 covers 14 residues. The source material was peripheral blood. This TCR derives from a woman in her 70s with COVID-19, enrolled during active disease. The chain combines TRBV20-1 with TRBJ2-2, with 8 positions matching TRBD2. The DNA for the CDR3 is TGCAGTGCTAGTAAGCGGGAGCCCACCGGGGAGCTGTTTTTT. Translating it yields CSASKREPTGELFF.